A selection of T cell receptor beta chains follows, all from one sample in a study of blood T cell repertoires in COVID-19. TCRdb's copy holds only in-frame clones and misses some; the assay was immunoSEQ multiplex PCR. Of some 200,000 clones in the sample, roughly nine tenths were seen once. The sequenced material came from peripheral blood. These receptors originate from a young woman who had recovered from COVID-19. Both conserved end residues are part of each CDR3. D genes are given only for firm matches. Size is omitted from some rows. Given values are once, few, many or a class for expanded clones.

j_call: TRBJ2-5; clone_size: -; v_call: TRBV11-2; d_call: -; cdr3_aa: CASSLEYDSKETQYF; cdr3_nt: TGTGCCAGCAGCTTAGAATACGACAGCAAAGAGACCCAGTACTTC
j_call: TRBJ2-3; clone_size: -; v_call: TRBV3-1/TRBV3-2; d_call: -; cdr3_aa: CASSQDQGTDTQYF; cdr3_nt: TGTGCCAGCAGCCAAGACCAGGGCACAGATACGCAGTATTTT
j_call: TRBJ2-3; clone_size: -; v_call: TRBV18; d_call: -; cdr3_aa: CASSLVVGTQYF; cdr3_nt: TGTGCCAGCTCCCTAGTCGTAGGTACGCAGTATTTT
j_call: TRBJ1-2; clone_size: -; v_call: TRBV4-2; d_call: -; cdr3_aa: CASSQNRGSYGYTF; cdr3_nt: TGTGCCAGCAGCCAAAATCGGGGAAGCTATGGCTACACCTTC
j_call: TRBJ2-4; clone_size: once; v_call: TRBV7-3; d_call: TRBD1; cdr3_aa: CASSLTGVGIQYF; cdr3_nt: TGTGCCAGCAGCTTGACAGGGGTGGGCATTCAGTACTTC
j_call: TRBJ2-5; clone_size: -; v_call: TRBV5-4; d_call: TRBD2; cdr3_aa: CASSFGSGRAPGETQYF; cdr3_nt: TGTGCCAGCAGCTTTGGCAGCGGGAGGGCCCCGGGGGAGACCCAGTACTTC
j_call: TRBJ2-3; clone_size: once; v_call: TRBV27; d_call: -; cdr3_aa: CASTGTFSTDTQYF; cdr3_nt: TGTGCCAGCACAGGAACGTTCAGCACAGATACGCAGTATTTT
j_call: TRBJ1-1; clone_size: few; v_call: TRBV7-3; d_call: -; cdr3_aa: CASSPTGKNTEAFF; cdr3_nt: TGTGCCAGCAGCCCGACCGGGAAGAACACTGAAGCTTTCTTT
j_call: TRBJ1-1; clone_size: once; v_call: TRBV10-3; d_call: TRBD1; cdr3_aa: CAMSLTGPGNTEAFF; cdr3_nt: TGTGCCATGTCGCTGACAGGGCCAGGGAACACTGAAGCTTTCTTT
j_call: TRBJ1-6; clone_size: -; v_call: TRBV4-3; d_call: -; cdr3_aa: CASSQDGREETKSPLHF; cdr3_nt: TGCGCCAGCAGCCAAGATGGCCGGGAAGAAACGAAATCACCCCTCCACTTT
j_call: TRBJ2-7; clone_size: -; v_call: TRBV5-1; d_call: -; cdr3_aa: CASSPGSLSYEQYF; cdr3_nt: TGCGCCAGCAGCCCGGGGTCGCTCTCCTACGAGCAGTACTTC
j_call: TRBJ1-1; clone_size: -; v_call: TRBV7-3; d_call: -; cdr3_aa: CASSATGINTEAFF; cdr3_nt: TGTGCCAGCAGCGCAACAGGGATCAACACTGAAGCTTTCTTT
j_call: TRBJ2-1; clone_size: -; v_call: TRBV5-1; d_call: -; cdr3_aa: CASSLGLSPNEQFF; cdr3_nt: TGCGCCAGCAGCCTAGGACTGTCACCCAATGAGCAGTTCTTC
j_call: TRBJ1-2; clone_size: -; v_call: TRBV30; d_call: -; cdr3_aa: CAWSVMAGYGYTF; cdr3_nt: TGTGCCTGGAGTGTAATGGCAGGATATGGCTACACCTTC
j_call: TRBJ2-7; clone_size: -; v_call: TRBV19; d_call: -; cdr3_aa: CASSIQGGTYEQYF; cdr3_nt: TGTGCCAGTAGTATACAGGGGGGCACCTACGAGCAGTACTTC
j_call: TRBJ2-1; clone_size: few; v_call: TRBV4-3; d_call: TRBD2; cdr3_aa: CASSQEAGGSYNEQFF; cdr3_nt: TGCGCCAGCAGCCAAGAAGCGGGAGGGTCCTACAATGAGCAGTTCTTC
j_call: TRBJ1-1; clone_size: -; v_call: TRBV13; d_call: -; cdr3_aa: CASSLVGVGAFF; cdr3_nt: TGTGCCAGCAGCTTAGTAGGGGTAGGGGCTTTCTTT
j_call: TRBJ1-3; clone_size: -; v_call: TRBV6-5; d_call: -; cdr3_aa: CASSYSRLAGNTIYF; cdr3_nt: TGTGCCAGCAGTTACTCAAGACTTGCAGGAAACACCATATATTTT
j_call: TRBJ2-3; clone_size: -; v_call: TRBV6-4; d_call: -; cdr3_aa: CASSRLATSTDTQYF; cdr3_nt: TGTGCCAGCAGTCGTCTAGCGACTAGCACAGATACGCAGTATTTT
j_call: TRBJ2-1; clone_size: -; v_call: TRBV27; d_call: TRBD2; cdr3_aa: CASSFGGSNNEQFF; cdr3_nt: TGTGCCAGCAGTTTCGGCGGGAGCAACAATGAGCAGTTCTTC
j_call: TRBJ2-4; clone_size: once; v_call: TRBV6-1; d_call: -; cdr3_aa: CASSEETGNIQYF; cdr3_nt: TGTGCCAGCAGTGAGGAGACAGGTAACATTCAGTACTTC
j_call: TRBJ1-2; clone_size: -; v_call: TRBV30; d_call: -; cdr3_aa: CAWDQAGEGYTF; cdr3_nt: TGTGCCTGGGACCAAGCAGGGGAAGGCTACACCTTC
j_call: TRBJ2-7; clone_size: -; v_call: TRBV5-1; d_call: -; cdr3_aa: CASSPNAGTLTYEQYF; cdr3_nt: TGCGCCAGCAGCCCCAACGCCGGGACACTGACCTACGAGCAGTACTTC
j_call: TRBJ2-7; clone_size: once; v_call: TRBV10-3; d_call: TRBD2; cdr3_aa: CAIRGSSGTSYEQYF; cdr3_nt: TGTGCCATCAGAGGGTCTAGCGGGACGTCCTACGAGCAGTACTTC
j_call: TRBJ1-6; clone_size: few; v_call: TRBV21-1; d_call: -; cdr3_aa: CASSKGDRTLYNSPLHF; cdr3_nt: TGTGCCAGCAGCAAAGGGGACAGGACTTTGTATAATTCACCCCTCCACTTT
j_call: TRBJ2-7; clone_size: few; v_call: TRBV9; d_call: -; cdr3_aa: CASSVEGTQTYEQYF; cdr3_nt: TGTGCCAGCAGCGTAGAGGGGACACAAACCTACGAGCAGTACTTC
j_call: TRBJ1-1; clone_size: -; v_call: TRBV3-1/TRBV3-2; d_call: -; cdr3_aa: CASRVGNGGMNTEAFF; cdr3_nt: TGTGCCAGCAGGGTAGGGAATGGAGGGATGAACACTGAAGCTTTCTTT
j_call: TRBJ1-2; clone_size: -; v_call: TRBV4-2; d_call: -; cdr3_aa: CASSQDTGKGTGYTF; cdr3_nt: TGTGCCAGCAGCCAAGATACGGGAAAGGGCACGGGCTACACCTTC
j_call: TRBJ1-1; clone_size: -; v_call: TRBV6-4; d_call: TRBD1; cdr3_aa: CASRTHGSGTGGFTEAFF; cdr3_nt: TGTGCCAGCAGGACGCATGGATCCGGGACAGGGGGCTTCACTGAAGCTTTCTTT
j_call: TRBJ2-1; clone_size: -; v_call: TRBV5-1; d_call: -; cdr3_aa: CASSSQTGVVSYNEQFF; cdr3_nt: TGCGCCAGCAGCTCGCAGACAGGAGTTGTCTCCTACAATGAGCAGTTCTTC
j_call: TRBJ2-7; clone_size: -; v_call: TRBV18; d_call: TRBD2; cdr3_aa: CASSPFSGTSGGNDEQYF; cdr3_nt: TGTGCCAGCTCACCATTCTCCGGGACTAGCGGAGGTAACGACGAGCAGTACTTC
j_call: TRBJ2-1; clone_size: -; v_call: TRBV3-1/TRBV3-2; d_call: TRBD2; cdr3_aa: CASSQDSLIYSGSDNEQFF; cdr3_nt: TGTGCCAGCAGCCAAGACTCCCTTATTTATAGCGGGAGTGATAATGAGCAGTTCTTC
j_call: TRBJ2-7; clone_size: -; v_call: TRBV7-6; d_call: -; cdr3_aa: CASSKDPSITGLGAYEQYF; cdr3_nt: TGTGCCAGCAGCAAGGACCCCTCTATTACAGGGTTGGGAGCCTACGAGCAGTACTTC
j_call: TRBJ2-7; clone_size: -; v_call: TRBV2; d_call: -; cdr3_aa: CASTRRTETYEQYF; cdr3_nt: TGTGCCAGCACCCGGCGGACAGAGACCTACGAGCAGTACTTC
j_call: TRBJ2-1; clone_size: -; v_call: TRBV5-1; d_call: TRBD2; cdr3_aa: CASSLDLAGGPWEQFF; cdr3_nt: TGCGCCAGCAGCTTGGATCTAGCGGGAGGGCCCTGGGAGCAGTTCTTC
j_call: TRBJ2-7; clone_size: once; v_call: TRBV11-3; d_call: -; cdr3_aa: CASSRGGLQIDYEQYF; cdr3_nt: TGTGCCAGCAGCCGAGGGGGACTACAAATTGACTACGAGCAGTACTTC
j_call: TRBJ2-1; clone_size: -; v_call: TRBV7-2; d_call: -; cdr3_aa: CASSLFAPGTYNEQFF; cdr3_nt: TGTGCCAGCAGCTTATTTGCACCGGGGACCTACAATGAGCAGTTCTTC
j_call: TRBJ1-1; clone_size: -; v_call: TRBV6-5; d_call: -; cdr3_aa: CASSYGSDTEAFF; cdr3_nt: TGTGCCAGCAGTTATGGCTCTGACACTGAAGCTTTCTTT
j_call: TRBJ1-1; clone_size: -; v_call: TRBV27; d_call: -; cdr3_aa: CASSSLGLDTEAFF; cdr3_nt: TGTGCCAGCAGTTCCCTGGGACTGGACACTGAAGCTTTCTTT
j_call: TRBJ2-5; clone_size: -; v_call: TRBV30; d_call: TRBD2; cdr3_aa: CAWSPAFGLAVQETQYF; cdr3_nt: TGTGCCTGGAGCCCTGCCTTCGGACTAGCGGTACAAGAGACCCAGTACTTC
j_call: TRBJ2-7; clone_size: -; v_call: TRBV10-2; d_call: TRBD2; cdr3_aa: CASRAGVAHEQYF; cdr3_nt: TGCGCCAGCAGAGCGGGAGTCGCTCACGAGCAGTACTTC
j_call: TRBJ2-7; clone_size: few; v_call: TRBV27; d_call: TRBD1; cdr3_aa: CASSTGTGGYEQYF; cdr3_nt: TGTGCCAGCAGTACCGGGACAGGGGGCTACGAGCAGTACTTC
j_call: TRBJ2-1; clone_size: -; v_call: TRBV18; d_call: -; cdr3_aa: CASSPRRDNEQFF; cdr3_nt: TGTGCCAGCTCACCACGCAGGGACAATGAGCAGTTCTTC
j_call: TRBJ2-1; clone_size: -; v_call: TRBV13; d_call: TRBD2; cdr3_aa: CASSLRASGRNEQFF; cdr3_nt: TGTGCCAGCAGCTTACGGGCTAGCGGGAGAAATGAGCAGTTCTTC
j_call: TRBJ1-6; clone_size: -; v_call: TRBV7-9; d_call: -; cdr3_aa: CASSFYRGVGESPLHF; cdr3_nt: TGTGCCAGCAGCTTTTATCGGGGGGTGGGAGAATCACCCCTCCACTTT
j_call: TRBJ2-2; clone_size: -; v_call: TRBV19; d_call: -; cdr3_aa: CASSLTGELFF; cdr3_nt: TGTGCCAGTAGCCTCACCGGGGAGCTGTTTTTT
j_call: TRBJ2-4; clone_size: -; v_call: TRBV9; d_call: -; cdr3_aa: CASSVGASDLLAKNIQYF; cdr3_nt: TGTGCCAGCAGCGTAGGTGCTAGCGACCTGCTAGCCAAAAACATTCAGTACTTC
j_call: TRBJ1-5; clone_size: few; v_call: TRBV27; d_call: -; cdr3_aa: CASSPWDATRRNQPQHF; cdr3_nt: TGTGCCAGCAGTCCGTGGGACGCGACTAGACGCAATCAGCCCCAGCATTTT